One and the same sample provided the 18 T cell receptor beta chains below, sequenced in a study of cytomegalovirus exposure and HLA in healthy donors. Amplification used 60 Vbeta primers and 13 Jbeta primers. Clones were read by immunoSEQ multiplex PCR, and TCRdb kept only the in-frame ones, dropping some. The data show more than 110,000 clones, approximately 80% seen once. The sample consisted of PBMCs. The receptors shown here come from a male donor in good health and CMV-seronegative.

The chain employs TRBV10-1 and TRBJ2-7, with no clear D. Trimming removed 3 bases at V and 3 bases at J, with 9 bases between. Germline lookup yields CDR1 WNHNN and CDR2 SYGVQD (reference sequence). The CDR3 loop spans 13 amino acids. In DNA, the CDR3 is TGCGCCAGCAGTGAACGATACAACTACGAGCAGTACTTC. Translation: CASSERYNYEQYF.

This clone has a single count. In nucleotides, the CDR3 is TGCGCCAGCAGACCATTACAGGGATCGGGGGATACGCAGTATTTT. It encodes CASRPLQGSGDTQYF. The genes are TRBV5-1 and TRBJ2-3; D might be TRBD1 (6 bases). The CDR3 spans 15 residues. Trimming removed 5 bases from V and 6 bases from J, with 19 bases in between. Looked up from germline, CDR1 is SGHRS and CDR2 is YFSETQ.

A few counts support this clone. The V gene is TRBV28, the J gene TRBJ2-2; no clear D. This CDR3 is built from 11 residues. The ends were cut back, 6 bases at V and 4 bases at J, with 3 bases in the middle. Germline loops: CDR1 MDHEN, CDR2 SYDVKM. CDR3 amino acids: CASSVTGELFF. DNA of the CDR3: TGTGCCAGCAGCGTCACCGGGGAGCTGTTTTTT.

The chain joins TRBV29-1 to TRBJ2-3; the match to TRBD2 covers 12 bases. The CDR3 has 14 residues. From germline, CDR1 is SQVTM and CDR2 ANQGSEA. V was clipped by 7 bases and J by 4 bases; unmatched bases: 6. CDR3 region: CSARTSGGPDTQYF. The CDR3 nucleotides read TGCAGCGCCCGTACTAGCGGGGGGCCAGATACGCAGTATTTT.

The rearrangement uses TRBV4-3 and TRBJ2-1, with D possibly TRBD1 on 6 matching bases. Germline V gives CDR1 LGHNA, CDR2 YSLEER. This CDR3 contains 15 residues. V lost 0 bases and J lost 4, with 10 bases in between. This chain's CDR3 is CASSQEDSTYNEQFF. CDR3 DNA sequence: TGCGCCAGCAGCCAAGAGGACAGTACATACAATGAGCAGTTCTTC.

The chain carries TRBV6-1 and TRBJ1-5; no clear D. Germline V lookup: CDR1 MNHNS, CDR2 SASEGT. V dropped 3 bases and J dropped 1 base, with 7 bases sitting between them. The CDR3 is 14 residues long. The CDR3 loop is CASSEVASNQPQHF. CDR3 DNA sequence: TGTGCCAGCAGTGAGGTTGCGAGCAATCAGCCCCAGCATTTT.

The rearrangement joins TRBV4-3 to TRBJ1-1, with 7 positions matching TRBD1. This CDR3 has 15 amino acids. The germline V gene has CDR1 LGHNA and CDR2 YSLEER. Trimming cost V 4 bases and J 4 bases; bases outside gene matches: 9. The CDR3 coding sequence is TGCGCCAGCAGCCCACAGGACAGGCGGGGCACTGAAGCTTTCTTT. Translating it yields CASSPQDRRGTEAFF.

This clone came up a few times. The rearrangement uses TRBV6-5 and TRBJ1-1; D ambiguous. The CDR3 covers 15 residues. The V and J ends lost 4 bases and 3 bases respectively, with 15 bases between them. Germline V lookup: CDR1 MNHEY, CDR2 SVGAGI. The DNA for the CDR3 is TGTGCCAGCAGTTTCCGGAGCCTCTCGGACACTGAAGCTTTCTTT. Protein sequence: CASSFRSLSDTEAFF.

A few counts support this clone. The chain uses TRBV5-8 and TRBJ1-1; a possible D gene is TRBD1 (5 bases). Per germline, CDR1 SGHTS and CDR2 YDEGEE. This CDR3 comprises 13 residues. Trimming cost V 2 bases and J 6 bases, with 11 bases left between them. The CDR3 protein is CASSLVDSPEAFF. The CDR3 coding sequence is TGTGCCAGCAGCTTAGTAGACAGCCCTGAAGCTTTCTTT.

The chain links TRBV28 to TRBJ2-7, with TRBD2 identical over 7 bases. Germline V lookup: CDR1 MDHEN, CDR2 SYDVKM. Trimming removed 11 bases from V and 2 bases from J; junction bases left unmatched: 9. The CDR3 runs to 13 residues. The CDR3 DNA follows: TGTGCCCGCGAATCCGGGGGGACCTACGAGCAGTACTTC. It is translated as CARESGGTYEQYF.

This rearrangement joins TRBV18 to TRBJ1-1; no firm D call. Germline V gives CDR1 KGHSH, CDR2 LQKENI. The CDR3 is 12 residues long. V was shortened by 8 bases and J by 4 bases, with 11 bases between the two germline ends. The CDR3 nucleotides are TGTGCCAGCAAAAGGGAGTCCACTGAAGCTTTCTTT. The encoded protein is CASKRESTEAFF.

This clone was picked up a small number of times. The rearrangement links TRBV7-3 to TRBJ2-1; D is possibly TRBD2 (7 bases). This CDR3 has 15 residues. Per the germline V gene, CDR1 is SGHTA and CDR2 is FQGTGA. V lost 3 bases and J 7 bases, leaving 16 bases between the germline ends. The CDR3 region is CASSFDGGGRNEQFF. CDR3 bases: TGTGCCAGCAGCTTTGATGGGGGGGGCCGGAATGAGCAGTTCTTC.

The J gene is TRBJ2-3, the V gene TRBV4-3; D perhaps matches TRBD1 (5 bases). The CDR3 spans 16 residues. V dropped 1 base and J dropped 0 bases, with 11 bases sitting between them. Germline V gene data show CDR1 as LGHNA and CDR2 as YSLEER. CDR3 DNA sequence: TGCGCCAGCAGCCAAGGGGAAGGGGAAAGCACAGATACGCAGTATTTT. This codes for CASSQGEGESTDTQYF.

The rearrangement joins TRBV2 to TRBJ1-1; TRBD1 is a possible D gene (6 bases). Germline V CDR1 and CDR2: SNHLY, FYNNEI. The CDR3 covers 12 residues. V was trimmed by 11 bases and J by 3 bases, leaving 13 bases between them. The DNA for the CDR3 is TGTGCCTGCGGACAGCACGACACTGAAGCTTTCTTT. Amino acids: CACGQHDTEAFF. The full variable domain, rest sourced from reference TRBV2 and TRBJ1-1, is EPEVTQTPSHQVTQMGQEVILRCVPISNHLYFYWYRQILGQKVEFLVSFYNNEISEKSEIFDDQFSVERPDGSNFTLKIRSTKLEDSAMYFCACGQHDTEAFFGQGTRLTVV.

This rearrangement joins TRBV11-3 to TRBJ2-2; D is perhaps TRBD2 (6 bases). The CDR3 has 14 residues. V was pared by 0 bases and J by 4 bases, with 6 bases between. Germline CDR1 SGHNT, CDR2 YENEEA. CDR3 sequence (DNA): TGTGCCAGCAGCTTAGAGGGGGGCACCGGGGAGCTGTTTTTT. It translates to CASSLEGGTGELFF.

The chain recombines TRBV6-4 with TRBJ2-3; D perhaps matches TRBD1 (5 bases). The CDR3 is 14 amino acids. The germline CDR1 and CDR2 sequences are MRHNA and SNTAGT. The V gene lost 3 bases and the J gene lost 0 bases, with 7 bases spanning the gap. CDR3 residues: CASSEQGSTDTQYF. The CDR3 DNA follows: TGTGCCAGCAGTGAGCAGGGCAGCACAGATACGCAGTATTTT.

This chain connects TRBV5-1 to TRBJ1-1; 8 nucleotides match TRBD1. V lost 5 bases, J lost 4 bases, and 7 bases stayed unmatched. The V gene's germline CDR1 is SGHRS and CDR2 YFSETQ. The CDR3 covers 14 residues. The CDR3, as DNA: TGCGCCAGCAGGCTTGGACAGGGCTTCACTGAAGCTTTCTTT. Translation gives CASRLGQGFTEAFF.

The V call is TRBV7-9, the J call TRBJ1-2; D may be TRBD1 (6 bases). The germline V and J ends were trimmed by 4 bases and 4 bases, with 16 bases remaining between them. This CDR3 is built from 15 residues. Germline CDR1 SEHNR, CDR2 FQNEAQ (reference sequence). The CDR3 region is CASSSGHGNRYGYTF. For the CDR3, the DNA is TGTGCCAGCAGCTCGGGACATGGAAATCGCTATGGCTACACCTTC.